The 7 T cell receptor beta chains below all came from one sample that was sequenced in a study of CXCR3-negative and CXCR3-positive naive CD8 T cells. Regarding the study as a whole: Naive CXCR3-positive cells had TRB CDR3s more hydrophobic than those of CXCR3-negative naive cells.

No cognate antigen is known for these TCRs. The TRB cDNA libraries were prepared by 5' RACE with UMI labels. One entry per CDR3 protein, without DNA, is what TCRdb gives after re-calling the 5' RACE reads. The sample table sets out over 95,000 distinct CDR3 sequences. Sequences were obtained from naive CXCR3+ CD8+ T cells from blood. Subset of the sample: CD45RO-CCR7+CD27+CD95- naive CD8+ T cells expressing CXCR3 (TNR3+). These receptors were taken from a human donor in good health. Some clones in this sample may be carry-over from other donors' samples.

The chain has TRBV5-1 and TRBJ2-1. The CDR3 has 11 amino acids. Germline CDR1 reads SGHRS; CDR2 reads YFSETQ. The CDR3 region is CASTLTNEQFF.

The chain joins TRBV5-4 to TRBJ2-1; as DNA is missing, the TRBD2 call by TCRdb cannot be tested. Germline values: CDR1 SGHNT, CDR2 YYREEE (reference sequence). This CDR3 is 14 amino acids long. CDR3: CASMSGRNYNEQFF.

The rearrangement links TRBV29-1 to TRBJ2-7; the D call of TRBD1 rests on TCRdb alone, since no DNA is present to check it. CDR1 and CDR2 from the germline V gene are SQVTM and ANQGSEA. The CDR3 extends over 13 amino acids. The CDR3 is CSVQTDNPGEQYF.

The V call is TRBV20-1, the J call TRBJ2-1; TCRdb gives TRBD2 as the D gene, but with no DNA this cannot be confirmed. The CDR3 extends over 16 amino acids. Germline V lookup: CDR1 DFQATT, CDR2 SNEGSKA (reference sequence). Here the CDR3 reads CSARGTSGRSYNEQFF.

The chain recombines TRBV3-1 with TRBJ2-3. Germline lookup yields CDR1 LGHDT and CDR2 YNNKEL (reference sequence). This CDR3 spans 12 amino acids. CDR3 residues: CASSQGTDTQYF.

J is TRBJ2-7 and V is TRBV27; the TRBD1 assignment by TCRdb is unverifiable without DNA. CDR3 length: 14 amino acids. The germline gives CDR1 MNHEY, CDR2 SMNVEV (reference sequence). CDR3 amino acids: CASHALTGAYEQYF.

The chain carries TRBV7-2 and TRBJ2-1. The CDR3 has 14 amino acids. Germline loops: CDR1 SGHTA, CDR2 FQGNSA. The CDR3: CASSFELGYNEQFF.